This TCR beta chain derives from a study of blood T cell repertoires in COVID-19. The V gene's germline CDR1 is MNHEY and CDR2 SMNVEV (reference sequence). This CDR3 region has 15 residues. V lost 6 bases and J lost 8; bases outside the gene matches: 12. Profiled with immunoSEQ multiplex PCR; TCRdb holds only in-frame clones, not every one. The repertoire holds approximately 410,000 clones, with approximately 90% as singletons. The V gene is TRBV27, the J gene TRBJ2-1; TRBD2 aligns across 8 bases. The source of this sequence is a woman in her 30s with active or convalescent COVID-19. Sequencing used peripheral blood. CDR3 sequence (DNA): TGTGCCAGCAGCCGCGTGGCGGGACTAGTCTATGAGCAGTTCTTC. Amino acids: CASSRVAGLVYEQFF.